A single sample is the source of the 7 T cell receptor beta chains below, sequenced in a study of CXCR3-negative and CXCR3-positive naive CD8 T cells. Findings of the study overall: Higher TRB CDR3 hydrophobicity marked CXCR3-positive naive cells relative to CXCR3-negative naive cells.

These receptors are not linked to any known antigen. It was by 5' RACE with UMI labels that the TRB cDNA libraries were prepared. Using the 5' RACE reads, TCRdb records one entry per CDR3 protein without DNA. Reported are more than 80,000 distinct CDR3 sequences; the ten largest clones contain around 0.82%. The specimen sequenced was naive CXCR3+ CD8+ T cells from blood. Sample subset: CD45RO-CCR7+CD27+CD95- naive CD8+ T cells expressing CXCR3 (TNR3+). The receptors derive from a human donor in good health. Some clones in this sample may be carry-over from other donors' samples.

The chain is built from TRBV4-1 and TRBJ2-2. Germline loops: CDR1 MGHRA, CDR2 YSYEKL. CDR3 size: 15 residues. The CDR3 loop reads CASSWRDGYTGELFF.

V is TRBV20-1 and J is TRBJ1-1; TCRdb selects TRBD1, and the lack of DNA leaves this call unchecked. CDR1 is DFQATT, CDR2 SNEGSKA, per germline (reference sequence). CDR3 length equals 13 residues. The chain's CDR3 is CSAHRAMNTEAFF.

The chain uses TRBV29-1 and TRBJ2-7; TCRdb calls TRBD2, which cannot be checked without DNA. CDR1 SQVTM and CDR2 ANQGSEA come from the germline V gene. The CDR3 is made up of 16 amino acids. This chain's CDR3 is CSVEELAGGDSDEQYF.

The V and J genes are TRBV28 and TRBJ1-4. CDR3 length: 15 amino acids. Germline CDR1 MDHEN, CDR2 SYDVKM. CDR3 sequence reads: CAIGPDGWANEKLFF.

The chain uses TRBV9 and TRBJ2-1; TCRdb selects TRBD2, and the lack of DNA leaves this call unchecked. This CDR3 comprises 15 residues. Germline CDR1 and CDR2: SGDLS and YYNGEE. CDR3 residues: CASSVDGLAGRQQFF.

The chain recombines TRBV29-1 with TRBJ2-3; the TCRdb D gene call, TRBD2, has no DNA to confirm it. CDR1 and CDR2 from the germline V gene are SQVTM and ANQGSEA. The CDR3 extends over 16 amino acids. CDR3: CSVEDPTGPHTDTQYF.

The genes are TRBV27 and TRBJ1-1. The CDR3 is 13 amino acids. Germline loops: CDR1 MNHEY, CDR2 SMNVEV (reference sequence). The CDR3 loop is CASGGGGNTEAFF.